The following is a T cell receptor beta chain sequence with its context. The antigen is not known. The entry originates in a study of cytomegalovirus exposure and HLA in healthy donors. PCR amplification relied on 60 Vbeta primers (plus 13 Jbeta primers). Sequenced by immunoSEQ multiplex PCR; TCRdb stores in-frame clones only, minus some. The sample contains fewer than 250,000 clones, roughly 79% of which appear only once. Notes on the study in general: It was assumed in the presence/absence analyses that sequencing depth was roughly uniform across donors.

The TCR comes from a man between 18 and 29 years old in good health and CMV-seronegative. The material sequenced was PBMCs.

The CDR3 sequence is CASSVAHGLAGDEQFF. The CDR3, as DNA: TGTGCCAGCAGCGTAGCCCATGGACTAGCGGGAGATGAGCAGTTCTTC. The rearrangement links TRBV9 to TRBJ2-1; 13 nucleotides line up with TRBD2. The CDR3 has 16 residues. CDR1 and CDR2 (germline): SGDLS, YYNGEE. J was trimmed by 8 bases and V by 0 bases; bases with no gene match: 5.